Reported below is one T cell receptor beta chain. What it binds is not known. Sequencing targeted expressed TCRB transcripts, as all isolated RNA had been reverse transcribed. For naive, central memory and regulatory T cell samples, reads averaged about 3.7 million. The method was immunoSEQ multiplex PCR; TCRdb's version includes in-frame clones alone and lacks a portion of them. The data hold under 300,000 clones, with 11% to 15% observed a single time. A CD45RO/CCR7/CD25/CD127/CD95/CD27 panel sorted naive, central memory, regulatory and stem cell-like memory CD4+ cells. This entry belongs to a study of beta chain features in type 1 diabetes. Study as a whole: Age, gender and cell yields were similar between patients and healthy donors. Findings of the study overall: Researchers could not determine here whether HLA type influences TCRB rearrangement. The study found moderately but significantly shorter TCRB CDR3s in all four CD4+ subsets of Type 1 diabetes patients.

Germline CDR1 and CDR2: SQVTM and ANQGSEA. This CDR3 has 15 amino acids. V was pared by 4 bases and J by 0 bases, with 14 bases between. This TCR was recovered from a man aged 25 to 40 with type 1 diabetes. V and J are TRBV29-1 and TRBJ2-3; the D gene is possibly TRBD2 (5 bases). What was sequenced was naive CD4+ T cells from blood. The CDR3 DNA reads TGCAGCGTTGGAAGGACCGGGATCAGCACAGATACGCAGTATTTT. Translation gives CSVGRTGISTDTQYF.